What follows are 32 T cell receptor beta chains derived from one specimen sequenced in a study of cytomegalovirus exposure and HLA in healthy donors (dated by TCRdb to about 2017). Library preparation employed the immunoSEQ multiplex PCR assay. The multiplex PCR relied on a mix of 60 forward primers for TCR Vbeta segments and 13 reverse primers for TCR Jbeta segments. The immuneACCESS repertoire file appears here via TCRdb, limited to in-frame rearrangements. These files lack a portion of the clones; in checked studies, under half of the deficit traces to unresolved V genes, and the cause of the others is not known. Here the sample has under 150,000 clones; 82% occur a single time. In total, the top ten clones hold around 2.5% of the sample. Input material: PBMCs. These receptors were obtained from a male donor in good health and CMV-seronegative.

The rearrangement links TRBV25-1 to TRBJ2-3; TRBD2 matches at 9 bases. The CDR3 extends over 16 amino acids. CDR1 is MGHDK, CDR2 SYGVNS, per germline. V was pared by 2 bases and J by 1 base, with 4 bases of the junction left unmatched. CDR3 in DNA: TGTGCCAGCAGTGAAGGAGCGGGGGGAGGCACAGATACGCAGTATTTT. Protein product: CASSEGAGGGTDTQYF.

The chain employs TRBV6-6 and TRBJ2-2; D not resolved. Germline-derived CDR1 and CDR2 are MNHNY and SVGAGI (reference sequence). V shed 3 bases and J shed 3 bases, with 11 bases lying between them. The CDR3 totals 15 residues. CDR3 DNA sequence: TGTGCCAGCAGTTATCCTAGTTCGGACACCGGGGAGCTGTTTTTT. Protein product: CASSYPSSDTGELFF.

This clone was observed once. V is TRBV19 and J is TRBJ2-3, with D possibly TRBD1 on 5 matching bases. Germline-derived CDR1 and CDR2 are LNHDA and SQIVND (reference sequence). This CDR3 comprises 14 residues. V gave up 4 bases and J gave up 1 base, with 9 bases separating them. This CDR3 reads CASSTQGRTDTQYF. In DNA, the CDR3 is TGTGCCAGTAGTACCCAGGGCCGCACAGATACGCAGTATTTT.

V gene TRBV9 combines with J gene TRBJ2-1; D perhaps matches TRBD2 (6 bases). The V end was cut by 4 bases, the J end by 1 base, with 12 bases between. Looked up from germline, CDR1 is SGDLS and CDR2 is YYNGEE. This CDR3 is 15 amino acids long. The CDR3 bases are TGTGCCAGCAGCCTACGCGGGGATTCCTACAATGAGCAGTTCTTC. As protein: CASSLRGDSYNEQFF.

This rearrangement joins TRBV7-3 to TRBJ2-7; 12 nucleotides agree with TRBD2. The germline V gene has CDR1 SGHTA and CDR2 FQGTGA. The junction had 6 bases not matched to a gene; V was cut back by 5 bases and J by 1 base. The CDR3 runs to 16 residues. CDR3 bases: TGTGCCAGCAGCGCGACTAGCGGGAGTATGTCCTACGAGCAGTACTTC. As protein: CASSATSGSMSYEQYF. Supplemented by reference TRBV7-3 and TRBJ2-7, the full variable domain reads GAGVSQTPSNKVTEKGKYVELRCDPISGHTALYWYRQSLGQGPEFLIYFQGTGAADDSGLPNDRFFAVRPEGSVSTLKIQRTERGDSAVYLCASSATSGSMSYEQYFGPGTRLTVT.

In this sample, this clone turned up a few times. The rearrangement uses TRBV5-1 and TRBJ2-3; no firm D call. V lost 7 bases and J 0 bases, leaving 12 bases between the germline ends. CDR1 is SGHRS, CDR2 YFSETQ, per germline. CDR3 size: 14 residues. The CDR3 region is CASATAVSTDTQYF. CDR3 bases: TGCGCCAGCGCCACAGCCGTTAGCACAGATACGCAGTATTTT.

This clone was seen just once. The rearrangement links TRBV9 to TRBJ2-2; 10 nucleotides line up with TRBD1. After removal of 0 bases from V and 6 bases from J, the junction contained 5 bases not matched to a gene. Germline loops: CDR1 SGDLS, CDR2 YYNGEE. The CDR3 contains 16 residues. CDR3 DNA: TGTGCCAGCAGCGTAGGTGGGACAGGGGATCCCGGGGAGCTGTTTTTT. Its protein is CASSVGGTGDPGELFF.

This clone was recorded once. The rearrangement joins TRBV4-2 to TRBJ2-7; a possible D gene is TRBD2 (6 bases). CDR3 length: 14 amino acids. V was clipped by 3 bases and J by 4 bases, with 13 bases between them. Germline V gene lookup returns CDR1 LGHNA and CDR2 YNFKEQ. The CDR3 nucleotides read TGTGCCAGCAGCCATGCCGGGACTCTGTACGAGCAGTACTTC. The encoded protein is CASSHAGTLYEQYF.

This clone appeared a few times. In DNA form, the CDR3 reads TGTGCCAGCCGGCCGGCGGGGGGAACATCCTACGAGCAGTACTTC. Encoded protein: CASRPAGGTSYEQYF. The V and J genes are TRBV27 and TRBJ2-5; TRBD2 matches at 8 bases. With the DNA end fitting TRBJ2-7 better, the J assignment may be wrong. The CDR3 totals 15 residues. The germline CDR1 and CDR2 sequences are MNHEY and SMNVEV (reference sequence).

The chain links TRBV2 to TRBJ2-5, with TRBD2 as a possible D gene (7 bases). V dropped 6 bases and J dropped 2 bases, with 13 bases sitting between them. Germline loops: CDR1 SNHLY, CDR2 FYNNEI. The length of the CDR3 is 14 residues. The CDR3 DNA reads TGTGCCAGCAGGGGGGGGCAGATTCAAGAGACCCAGTACTTC. Translation: CASRGGQIQETQYF.

This clone was counted only a few times. J is TRBJ2-3 and V is TRBV19; 7 bases map to TRBD2. V lost 8 bases to trimming and J lost 4 bases; unmatched junction nucleotides: 12. Per the germline V gene, CDR1 is LNHDA and CDR2 is SQIVND (reference sequence). CDR3 length: 15 residues. Written as DNA, the CDR3 is TGTGCCAGTGGAGAGGGCGGGAGTGGAGCAGATACGCAGTATTTT. Amino acid sequence: CASGEGGSGADTQYF.

Only a few counts were recorded for this clone. The rearrangement uses TRBV6-6 and TRBJ1-2; no reliable D call. The V gene's germline CDR1 is MNHNY and CDR2 SVGAGI (reference sequence). The CDR3 covers 13 residues. V lost 0 bases, J lost 8 bases, and 10 bases lay in between. CDR3 in DNA: TGTGCCAGCAGTTACTCGAGGGTCAGCGGCTACACCTTC. It specifies CASSYSRVSGYTF.

This clone was seen a handful of times. The rearrangement joins TRBV30 to TRBJ2-5, with D possibly matching TRBD2 (6 bases). The assigned J gene may be wrong: the sequence end matches TRBJ2-7 better. The germline V gene encodes CDR1 GTSNPN and CDR2 SVGIG (reference sequence). The CDR3 is made up of 12 amino acids. The CDR3 coding sequence is TGTGCCTGGAGTGGGGGGGTGTACGAGCAGTACTTC. It is translated as CAWSGGVYEQYF.

J is TRBJ2-7 and V is TRBV6-5, with D possibly TRBD1 on 5 matching bases. The germline CDR1 and CDR2 sequences are MNHEY and SVGAGI. Trimming stripped 8 bases from V and 3 bases from J, with 11 bases between. The CDR3 sequence is 12 residues long. CDR3 loop: CASVRVGYEQYF. CDR3 DNA: TGTGCCAGCGTCAGGGTAGGCTACGAGCAGTACTTC.

This clone was detected once. This rearrangement joins TRBV18 to TRBJ1-2; possible D gene TRBD1, 5 bases. CDR1 is KGHSH, CDR2 LQKENI, per germline. This CDR3 is built from 13 residues. V lost 2 bases to trimming and J lost 6 bases, with 10 bases between them. The CDR3 protein is CASSPDSQHGYTF. As DNA, the CDR3 is TGTGCCAGCTCACCAGACAGCCAGCATGGCTACACCTTC.

The rearrangement joins TRBV10-3 to TRBJ2-1; tentatively, D is TRBD1 (7 bases). Germline V gene data show CDR1 as ENHRY and CDR2 as SYGVKD. This CDR3 has 13 amino acids. V lost 8 bases and J lost 4, with 12 bases in between. CDR3 in amino acids: CAIGRGEYNEQFF. CDR3 in DNA: TGTGCCATCGGCAGGGGGGAATACAATGAGCAGTTCTTC.

The sample holds one count of this clone. The rearrangement joins TRBV6-1 to TRBJ2-1, with TRBD2 matching 8 bases. CDR1 is MNHNS, CDR2 SASEGT, per germline. This CDR3 region has 11 residues. The V and J ends lost 11 bases and 9 bases, in that order; junction bases with no gene match: 6. CDR3 protein: CAHATSGEQFF. The CDR3, as DNA: TGTGCCCACGCCACTAGCGGTGAGCAGTTCTTC.

V is TRBV2 and J is TRBJ1-5; D not resolved. CDR3 size: 15 residues. Looked up from germline, CDR1 is SNHLY and CDR2 is FYNNEI. Trimming stripped 4 bases from V and 2 bases from J, with 12 bases between. For the CDR3, the DNA is TGTGCCAGCAGTGGTCGGAGAGACGGCAATCAGCCCCAGCATTTT. Translation: CASSGRRDGNQPQHF.

The CDR3 DNA reads as TGTGCCAGCAGCTTATTGGGGGCTATGAACACTGAAGCTTTCTTT. Protein: CASSLLGAMNTEAFF. The J gene is TRBJ1-1, the V gene TRBV7-3, with a possible D match to TRBD1 (6 bases). The CDR3 totals 15 residues. CDR1 is SGHTA and CDR2 is FQGTGA in the germline V gene. V was clipped by 2 bases and J by 0 bases, with 10 bases between them.

CDR3 bases: TGCGCCAGCAGCTTGATCCCGACAGGGGAGGCTGGAAACACCATATATTTT. This sequence encodes CASSLIPTGEAGNTIYF. The J gene is TRBJ1-3, the V gene TRBV5-1; 8 bases line up with TRBD1. V was clipped by 1 base and J by 2 bases; unmatched bases: 8. This CDR3 contains 17 residues. Germline V gene data show CDR1 as SGHRS and CDR2 as YFSETQ.

The chain recombines TRBV7-9 with TRBJ2-7, with 7 bases fitting TRBD1. This CDR3 is built from 12 residues. The ends lost 10 bases at V and 5 bases at J; junction bases unmatched: 8. The germline gives CDR1 SEHNR, CDR2 FQNEAQ (reference sequence). CDR3 sequence (DNA): TGTGCCACACGACAGGGAGCCAACGAGCAGTACTTC. It is translated as CATRQGANEQYF.

This clone was counted a single time. The chain combines TRBV30 with TRBJ1-3; 9 bases fit TRBD1. The CDR3 has 14 amino acids. V was pared by 1 base and J by 9 bases, with 7 bases of the junction left unmatched. CDR1 and CDR2 from the germline V gene are GTSNPN and SVGIG (reference sequence). The CDR3 bases are TGTGCCTGGAGTGACGGGACAGGGAGTAGCACCATATATTTT. This gives the protein CAWSDGTGSSTIYF.

The chain couples TRBV4-1 to TRBJ2-1; D is possibly TRBD1 (5 bases). Between the trimmed V and J ends, which lost 3 bases and 4 bases, there was a span of 10 bases. The germline CDR1 and CDR2 sequences are MGHRA and YSYEKL. This CDR3 region has 14 residues. The CDR3 region has the DNA TGCGCCAGCAGCCAGTCGCAGGGTTACAATGAGCAGTTCTTC. Protein: CASSQSQGYNEQFF.

The chain combines TRBV6-1 with TRBJ2-7; 7 nucleotides line up with TRBD2. V lost 6 bases to trimming and J lost 3 bases; unmatched junction nucleotides: 8. CDR3 length: 14 amino acids. Per germline, CDR1 MNHNS and CDR2 SASEGT. The DNA for the CDR3 is TGTGCCAGCAGGCCCGGAGGGAGGGTCTACGAGCAGTACTTC. Translated, it gives CASRPGGRVYEQYF.

This chain links TRBV6-5 with TRBJ2-3; 9 bases are shared with TRBD2. The CDR3 is 15 residues long. Per the germline V gene, CDR1 is MNHEY and CDR2 is SVGAGI. The trim removed 6 bases at V and 2 bases at J, leaving 6 bases unmatched. The CDR3 bases are TGTGCCAGCAGGCCCGGGACTAGCCCCACAGATACGCAGTATTTT. As protein: CASRPGTSPTDTQYF.

J is TRBJ2-5 and V is TRBV7-2; 7 bases are shared with TRBD2. The V gene's germline CDR1 is SGHTA and CDR2 FQGNSA. V gave up 5 bases and J gave up 2 bases; unmatched junction bases: 2. The CDR3 sequence is 13 residues long. DNA of the CDR3: TGTGCCAGCAGCCGGACTAGTCAAGAGACCCAGTACTTC. It is translated as CASSRTSQETQYF.

This clone was seen ten or more times. The V and J genes are TRBV5-5 and TRBJ2-1, with TRBD2 identical over 7 bases. Germline trimming cut 2 bases from V and 5 bases from J; bases unmatched to any gene: 7. Germline CDR1 and CDR2: SGHKS and YYEKEE (reference sequence). The CDR3 consists of 15 residues. Here the CDR3 DNA reads TGTGCCAGCAGCTTCCTGGCGGGAGACAACAATGAGCAGTTCTTC. Its translation: CASSFLAGDNNEQFF. The variable domain in full, with the rest retrieved from reference TRBV5-5 and TRBJ2-1, is DAGVTQSPTHLIKTRGQQVTLRCSPISGHKSVSWYQQVLGQGPQFIFQYYEKEERGRGNFPDRFSARQFPNYSSELNVNALLLGDSALYLCASSFLAGDNNEQFFGPGTRLTVL.

The V call is TRBV6-1, the J call TRBJ1-5; 7 bases line up with TRBD1. With 3 bases clipped from V and 4 bases from J, the junction kept 9 bases outside the gene matches. Germline CDR1 is MNHNS and CDR2 is SASEGT. This CDR3 comprises 16 residues. CDR3 sequence: CASSDLRGRGNQPQHF. The CDR3 coding sequence is TGTGCCAGCAGTGATCTAAGAGGCAGGGGGAATCAGCCCCAGCATTTT.

The chain links TRBV6-1 to TRBJ1-5; the D gene is possibly TRBD1 (5 bases). Between the trimmed V and J ends, which lost 0 bases and 9 bases, there was a span of 12 bases. Germline V gene data show CDR1 as MNHNS and CDR2 as SASEGT. The CDR3 contains 14 residues. This CDR3 reads CASSEARAGAPQHF. Here the CDR3 DNA reads TGTGCCAGCAGTGAAGCAAGGGCTGGGGCGCCCCAGCATTTT.

This clone has a handful of counts. Relative to the germline gene, one junction end is altered; a read error may explain this. The J gene is TRBJ2-1, the V gene TRBV9; 10 bases match TRBD2. The length of the CDR3 is 17 residues. Germline V gives CDR1 SGDLS, CDR2 YYNGEE. The CDR3 loop is CASSVGELAGLYNGQFF. The CDR3 bases are TGTGCCAGCAGCGTAGGTGAACTAGCGGGACTCTACAATGGGCAGTTCTTC. The whole variable domain, remainder taken from reference TRBV9 and TRBJ2-1, is DSGVTQTPKHLITATGQRVTLRCSPRSGDLSVYWYQQSLDQGLQFLIQYYNGEERAKGNILERFSAQQFPDLHSELNLSSLELGDSALYFCASSVGELAGLYNGQFFGPGTRLTVL.

CDR3 residues: CASNSRTSLGELFF. CDR3 bases: TGTGCCAGCAACTCCCGGACTAGCCTCGGGGAGCTGTTTTTT. This rearrangement joins TRBV7-2 to TRBJ2-2, with 8 bases fitting TRBD2. Germline V gene data show CDR1 as SGHTA and CDR2 as FQGNSA. The junction had 8 bases not matched to a gene; V was cut back by 7 bases and J by 7 bases. This CDR3 spans 14 amino acids.

This clone appeared once. V usage is TRBV7-9 and J usage is TRBJ1-1; D gene unclear. V lost 9 bases and J lost 4, with 9 bases in between. CDR1 is SEHNR, CDR2 FQNEAQ, per germline (reference sequence). The CDR3 runs to 11 residues. CDR3 in amino acids: CASQAGTEAFF. CDR3 DNA sequence: TGTGCCAGTCAGGCGGGCACTGAAGCTTTCTTT.